The entry that follows covers one T cell receptor (beta chain) sequence. What it binds is not known. The missing CDR3 end, 3 residues past where the read stops, is filled in from the germline J gene. Profiled with immunoSEQ multiplex PCR; TCRdb holds only in-frame clones, not every one. In all, the sample yields nearly 15,000 clones. Recipients received nonmyeloablative bone marrow transplants from related graft donors, with transient mixed chimerism. CD4+CD25+CD127- Tregs, CD4+CD25- non-Tregs, CD4 and CD8 cells were sorted. The data belong to a study of Tregs in tolerant kidney transplant recipients. V lost 6 bases and J 3 bases, leaving 15 bases between the germline ends. The CDR3 is made up of 15 amino acids. Germline CDR1 reads SNHLY; CDR2 reads FYNNEI. General study points: Validation in larger populations is needed because few patients were studied. Tregs expanded with activated donor B cells seemed most donor-specific.

V and J are TRBV2 and TRBJ1-5, with a possible D match to TRBD1 (5 bases). This material consisted of CD4+ T cells from blood (PBMCs), taken 12 months after the transplant. The source is a human patient who received a combined kidney and bone marrow transplant. Some T cells may be supplied by the graft donor. The CDR3 region is CASSKTEPSNQPQHF. The covered CDR3 bases are TGTGCCAGCAGCAAGACAGAGCCCTCCAATCAGCCC.